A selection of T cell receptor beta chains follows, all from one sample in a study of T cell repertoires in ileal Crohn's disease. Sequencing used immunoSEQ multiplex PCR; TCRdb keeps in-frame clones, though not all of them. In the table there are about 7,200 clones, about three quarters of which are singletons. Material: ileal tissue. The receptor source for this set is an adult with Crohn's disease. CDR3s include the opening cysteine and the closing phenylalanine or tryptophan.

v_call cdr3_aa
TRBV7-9 CASSLVDSRNQPQHF
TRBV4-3 CASSLRTRLPGELFF
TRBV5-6 CASGFLQRRWEGYTF
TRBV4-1 CASSQGDWNEQFF
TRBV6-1 CASSPMQGAANEQFF
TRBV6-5 CASSPGTSSTDTQYF
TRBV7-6 CASSPVQGGEQYF
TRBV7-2 CASSRHRGAPETQYF
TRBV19 CASSLSSTVNYGYTF
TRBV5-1 CASSLDGGTKNIQYF
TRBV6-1 CASSQLATTYEQYF
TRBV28 CASRGQPNSPLHF
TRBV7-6 CASSLVSGGPNYGYTF
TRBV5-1 CASSGSGTESSYEQYF
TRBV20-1 CSARVATEQYF
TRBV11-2 CASSSSRLVLGTQYF
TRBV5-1 CASSLGLQETQYF
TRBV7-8 CASSARHKAGGNTIYF
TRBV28 CASSSWGTSGYEQYF
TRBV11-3 CASSGYNRVRGYTF
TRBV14 CASSQRTDFWDGYTF
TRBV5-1 CAPRKADTSTDTQYF
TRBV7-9 CASSPEVSPYGYTF
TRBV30 CAWSVWGGPTEAFF
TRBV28 CASTTPGNYGYTF
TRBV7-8 CASSLAARGAGELFF
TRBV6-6 CASSYPTSGDYEQYF
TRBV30 CAWSVSGTKQYF
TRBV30 CAWSVGGTRGYTF
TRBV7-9 CASRQGGETQYF
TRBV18 CASSPGTANQPQHF
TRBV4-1 CASSQELGQGRNEQFF
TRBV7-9 CASSPHSEAFF
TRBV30 CAWSAWTGPTRNTEAFF
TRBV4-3 CASSLGQGGYEQYF
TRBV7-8 CASSLRDRDEKLFF
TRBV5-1 CASSLTASVPGELFF
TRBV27 CASSLVQGTEAFF
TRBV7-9 CASSSADRTYEQYF
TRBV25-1 CASSRGGGPQETQYF
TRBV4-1 CASSQVAGTYEQYF
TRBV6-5 CASSIGGVSSYEQYF
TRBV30 CAWRGPMGYTF
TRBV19 CASSVESNYGYTF
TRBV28 CASSLWGTSGSFHEQFF
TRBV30 CAWKAGPSTDTQYF
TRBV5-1 CASSWGLADPTDTQYF
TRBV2 CASSDGVKRDNEQFF
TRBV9 CASSASGEGLASYEQYF
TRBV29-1 CSVEEGGTYNEQFF
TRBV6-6 CAIRQGADTIYF
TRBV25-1 CASHLNFAQADSYEQYF
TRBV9 CASSVGQGLQETQYF
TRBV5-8 CASSLPRGEQYF
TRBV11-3 CASSLGTSGLNEQFF
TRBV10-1 CASSAELNTEAFF
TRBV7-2 CASSLARGSYEQYF